These 10 T cell receptor beta chains originate from one sample sequenced in a study of CD8 T cells in Susac syndrome. Random hexamers were used to reverse transcribe an amount of about 0.45 to 1 ug RNA. TCRdb analysed the immunoSEQ multiplex PCR reads with MiXCR anew, one entry per CDR3 protein. The repertoire holds some 190,000 distinct CDR3 sequences, with approximately 94% as singletons. The sample was CD4+ T cells from PBMCs. These receptors all stem from a human donor with Susac syndrome.

This clonotype came up once. The CDR3 DNA sequence: TGTGCCAGCAGCAAGGGGGCGGATTACGAGCAGTACTTC. Its translation is CASSKGADYEQYF. This chain uses TRBV7-3 with TRBJ2-7; 7 nucleotides match TRBD1. This CDR3 is built from 13 residues. Trimming took 5 bases from V and 4 from J; bases not matched to a gene: 5. CDR1 and CDR2 (germline): SGHTA, FQGTGA.

The gene calls are TRBV10-2 and TRBJ1-5; the D gene is possibly TRBD1 (5 bases). Trimming cost V 2 bases and J 3 bases, with 11 bases left between them. CDR3 length: 15 residues. Germline loops: CDR1 WSHSY, CDR2 SAAADI. In nucleotides, the CDR3 is TGCGCCAGCAGTGAGCCCGGGGACGTCAATCAGCCCCAGCATTTT. Its protein product is CASSEPGDVNQPQHF.

With respect to this clonotype: Relative to the germline gene, one junction end is altered; a read error may explain this. This sequence joins TRBV7-7 and TRBJ2-2; tentative D call: TRBD1 (6 bases). The CDR3 spans 14 residues. Germline CDR1 SSHAT, CDR2 FNYEAQ (reference sequence). CDR3: CASSPQGIKRELFF. DNA of the CDR3: TGTGCTAGCAGCCCTCAGGGGATAAAACGGGAGCTGTTTTTT.

The chain joins TRBV29-1 to TRBJ1-1; 8 nucleotides align to TRBD1. In germline, CDR1 is SQVTM, CDR2 ANQGSEA. The CDR3 extends over 14 amino acids. V shed 6 bases and J 4 bases; nucleotides not matched to a gene: 10. In DNA form, the CDR3 reads TGCAGCGTAGACAGGGGTGGGATGGGCACTGAAGCTTTCTTT. Protein: CSVDRGGMGTEAFF.

V usage is TRBV2 and J usage is TRBJ2-7; TRBD1 aligns across 9 bases. Germline assignment: CDR1 SNHLY and CDR2 FYNNEI. The CDR3 contains 13 residues. V shed 4 bases, J shed 3 bases, and the junction held 1 base outside the gene matches. The CDR3 sequence: CASSGDRDYEQYF. The CDR3 bases are TGTGCCAGCAGTGGGGACAGGGACTACGAGCAGTACTTC.

As DNA, the CDR3 is TGCGCCAGCAGCCCCGGGACCCTAGACCACAATGAGCAGTTCTTC. Protein: CASSPGTLDHNEQFF. This chain joins TRBV5-1 and TRBJ2-1; D possibly uses TRBD1 or TRBD2 (5 bases each). From germline, CDR1 is SGHRS and CDR2 YFSETQ. Between the trimmed V and J ends, which lost 4 bases and 5 bases, there was a span of 16 bases. The CDR3 spans 15 residues.

This sequence joins TRBV7-2 and TRBJ1-1; unclear D gene. The CDR3 length is 13 residues. V lost 5 bases, J lost 7 bases, and 14 bases lay in between. Germline V lookup: CDR1 SGHTA, CDR2 FQGNSA. The CDR3 sequence is CASSPLPASEAFF. The DNA for the CDR3 is TGTGCCAGCAGCCCATTACCGGCAAGTGAAGCTTTCTTT.

The J gene is TRBJ1-1, the V gene TRBV5-6; D unresolved. V was trimmed by 0 bases and J by 8 bases, leaving 8 bases between them. CDR1 is SGHDT, CDR2 YYEEEE, per germline. The CDR3 length is 12 residues. The CDR3 sequence is CASSLEGLEAFF. For the CDR3, the DNA is TGTGCCAGCAGCTTGGAAGGGCTAGAAGCTTTCTTT.

The gene calls are TRBV7-2 and TRBJ1-2, with D unclear. The CDR3 length is 14 residues. Germline lookup yields CDR1 SGHTA and CDR2 FQGNSA. V lost 8 bases and J 8 bases, leaving 21 bases between the germline ends. CDR3 DNA: TGTGCCAGCGGGCCTCTTCTCGTGGGCGCGGGCTACACCTTC. It translates to CASGPLLVGAGYTF.

The rearrangement joins TRBV3-1 to TRBJ2-1; 8 bases fit TRBD1. V lost 2 bases and J lost 5; bases outside the gene matches: 5. The CDR3 has 15 amino acids. Per the germline V gene, CDR1 is LGHDT and CDR2 is YNNKEL (reference sequence). CDR3 DNA sequence: TGTGCCAGCAGCCAATTGGGACAGGTAGACAATGAGCAGTTCTTC. Residues: CASSQLGQVDNEQFF.